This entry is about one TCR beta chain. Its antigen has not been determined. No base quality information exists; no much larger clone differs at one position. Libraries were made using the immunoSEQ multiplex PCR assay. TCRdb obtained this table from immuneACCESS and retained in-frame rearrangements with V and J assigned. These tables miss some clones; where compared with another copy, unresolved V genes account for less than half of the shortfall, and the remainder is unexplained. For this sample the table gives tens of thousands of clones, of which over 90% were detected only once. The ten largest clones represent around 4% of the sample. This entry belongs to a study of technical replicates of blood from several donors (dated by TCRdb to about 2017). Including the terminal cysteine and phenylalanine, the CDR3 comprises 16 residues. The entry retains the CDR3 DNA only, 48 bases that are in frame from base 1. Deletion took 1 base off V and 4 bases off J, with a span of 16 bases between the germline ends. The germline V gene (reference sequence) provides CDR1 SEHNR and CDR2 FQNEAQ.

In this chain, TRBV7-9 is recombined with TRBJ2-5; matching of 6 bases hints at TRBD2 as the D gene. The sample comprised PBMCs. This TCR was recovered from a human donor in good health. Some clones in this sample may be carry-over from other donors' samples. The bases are TGTGCCAGCAGCTTAGTCCCTCGGGAGAAACGAGAGACCCAGTACTTC. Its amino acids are CASSLVPREKRETQYF.